What follows are 15 T cell receptor beta chains derived from one specimen sequenced in a study of glioma-infiltrating T cells. TCR alpha and beta CDR3 regions were amplified from RNA using iRepertoire nested multiplex PCR. TCRdb reprocessed the multiplex PCR reads via MiXCR and lists one record per CDR3 protein. The table shows about 140,000 distinct CDR3 sequences, with around 40% occurring only once. Source material: glioma tissue, nonneoplastic brain tissue, or PBMCs (not recorded which). Every receptor here comes from a human donor with low-grade glioma or glioblastoma, undergoing nonglioma brain surgery, or in good health (not recorded which).

This clonotype showed up just once. The rearrangement links TRBV4-1 to TRBJ1-4, with a possible D match to TRBD1 (5 bases). The V and J ends lost 4 bases and 3 bases respectively, with 15 bases between them. Looked up from germline, CDR1 is MGHRA and CDR2 is YSYEKL. The CDR3 is made up of 16 amino acids. CDR3 sequence (DNA): TGCGCCAGCAGCCTCAGAGAGGGGAGAGCTAATGAAAAACTGTTTTTT. This gives the protein CASSLREGRANEKLFF.

This chain uses TRBV7-2 with TRBJ2-3; D possibly uses TRBD1 or TRBD2 (6 bases each). With 0 bases removed from V and 5 bases from J, the gap between germline ends came to 15 bases. The CDR3 is 16 amino acids. Germline V gene sequence: CDR1 SGHTA, CDR2 FQGNSA. CDR3 residues: CASSLAVVQGGDTQYF. Here the CDR3 DNA reads TGTGCCAGCAGCTTAGCAGTTGTACAGGGAGGAGATACGCAGTATTTT.

The J gene is TRBJ1-1, the V gene TRBV10-3; D not resolved. V was cut by 2 bases and J by 0 bases, with 7 bases left in between. The CDR3 covers 14 residues. Germline CDR1 is ENHRY and CDR2 is SYGVKD. In DNA form, the CDR3 reads TGTGCCATCAGTGAGCGTGAACTGAACACTGAAGCTTTCTTT. Translation: CAISERELNTEAFF.

The V call is TRBV20-1, the J call TRBJ2-1, with 7 bases aligning to TRBD2. Germline V gene sequence: CDR1 DFQATT, CDR2 SNEGSKA (reference sequence). The CDR3 length is 11 residues. As DNA, the CDR3 is TGCAGCGGACTAGACTACAATGAGCAGTTCTTC. Amino acid sequence: CSGLDYNEQFF.

This clonotype was picked up many times. The gene calls are TRBV27 and TRBJ1-1; 7 bases are a match to TRBD1. Germline V gene lookup returns CDR1 MNHEY and CDR2 SMNVEV (reference sequence). CDR3 length equals 14 residues. After removal of 6 bases from V and 1 base from J, the junction contained 5 bases not matched to a gene. CDR3 coding DNA: TGTGCCAGCAGGCCGGGACAGCAGAACACTGAAGCTTTCTTT. The encoded protein is CASRPGQQNTEAFF.

This clonotype has a handful of counts. The chain joins TRBV6-1 to TRBJ2-1; a possible D gene is TRBD2 (6 bases). V lost 6 bases to trimming and J lost 6 bases, with 9 bases between them. CDR3 length equals 12 residues. Germline-derived CDR1 and CDR2 are MNHNS and SASEGT. CDR3 nucleotides: TGTGCCAGCAGACGGGACTCCAATGAGCAGTTCTTC. Its protein is CASRRDSNEQFF.

Only a few counts were recorded for this clonotype. CDR3 residues: CATKAGVATEAFF. The CDR3, as DNA: TGTGCCACCAAAGCTGGTGTTGCCACTGAAGCTTTCTTT. This chain links TRBV24-1 with TRBJ1-1; D is undetermined. The V end was cut by 8 bases, the J end by 4 bases, with 13 bases between. Per the germline V gene, CDR1 is KGHDR and CDR2 is SFDVKD. This CDR3 region has 13 residues.

In its sample, this clonotype was seen a few times. The rearrangement joins TRBV7-3 to TRBJ2-3, with D unclear. V lost 5 bases, J lost 5 bases, and 8 bases lay in between. CDR3 length: 12 residues. Germline V gene lookup returns CDR1 SGHTA and CDR2 FQGTGA. The CDR3 is CASSTMGDTQYF. As DNA, the CDR3 is TGTGCCAGCAGCACTATGGGAGATACGCAGTATTTT.

J is TRBJ2-7 and V is TRBV7-9; a possible D gene is TRBD2 (6 bases). This CDR3 region has 15 residues. The germline V gene encodes CDR1 SEHNR and CDR2 FQNEAQ (reference sequence). Trimming stripped 5 bases from V and 2 bases from J, with 16 bases between. The CDR3 nucleotides read TGTGCCAGCAGCACCGGAGGGACTGTAACCTACGAGCAGTACTTC. Protein: CASSTGGTVTYEQYF.

J is TRBJ1-1 and V is TRBV20-1; no clear D. This CDR3 is 13 amino acids long. Germline values: CDR1 DFQATT, CDR2 SNEGSKA (reference sequence). Trimming shortened V by 5 bases and J by 7 bases, and 17 bases separated the two germline ends. The DNA for the CDR3 is TGCAGTGCTTCCGATAATGGACGTCGTGAAGCTTTCTTT. Its protein product is CSASDNGRREAFF.

The chain uses TRBV20-1 and TRBJ1-2; 9 positions agree with TRBD1. The germline CDR1 and CDR2 sequences are DFQATT and SNEGSKA (reference sequence). The V segment lost 5 bases and the J segment 7 bases; nucleotides outside the gene matches: 2. This CDR3 contains 11 residues. CDR3 coding DNA: TGCAGTGCTGGACAGGGGTTTGGCTACACCTTC. Amino acid sequence: CSAGQGFGYTF.

With regard to this clonotype: The junction does not match germline at one end; this may be a read error. The chain carries TRBV12-3 or TRBV12-4 and TRBJ2-6; D tentatively reads TRBD1 or TRBD2 (6 bases each). This CDR3 region has 17 residues. CDR3: CASSLGGFYSGSNVLTF. The CDR3 DNA reads TGTGCCAGCAGCCTAGGGGGGTTCTACTCTGGGTCCAACGTCCTGACTTTC.

The chain is built from TRBV4-3 and TRBJ2-7, with TRBD2 matching over 11 bases. V lost 0 bases and J lost 3; bases outside the gene matches: 1. Germline V gene sequence: CDR1 LGHNA, CDR2 YSLEER. This CDR3 region has 15 residues. CDR3 protein: CASSQEGTSGYEQYF. In nucleotides, the CDR3 is TGCGCCAGCAGCCAAGAAGGGACTAGCGGCTACGAGCAGTACTTC.

The gene calls are TRBV7-2 and TRBJ1-6; D not resolved. The germline CDR1 and CDR2 sequences are SGHTA and FQGNSA. The ends were cut back, 3 bases at V and 9 bases at J, with 6 bases in the middle. The CDR3 is 12 residues long. CDR3 loop: CASSFNSSPLHF. The CDR3 DNA follows: TGTGCCAGCAGCTTTAATTCTTCACCCCTCCACTTT. The whole variable domain, filled in from reference TRBV7-2 and TRBJ1-6, reads GAGVSQSPSNKVTEKGKDVELRCDPISGHTALYWYRQSLGQGLEFLIYFQGNSAPDKSGLPSDRFSAERTGGSVSTLTIQRTQQEDSAVYLCASSFNSSPLHFGNGTRLTVT.

The chain is built from TRBV19 and TRBJ2-7; D remains ambiguous. The V gene's germline CDR1 is LNHDA and CDR2 SQIVND (reference sequence). This CDR3 is built from 14 residues. Trimming left V 5 bases short and J 0 bases short, with 11 bases between. The CDR3 here is CASSPHRSSYEQYF. In DNA form, the CDR3 reads TGTGCCAGTAGTCCTCACCGGAGCTCCTACGAGCAGTACTTC.